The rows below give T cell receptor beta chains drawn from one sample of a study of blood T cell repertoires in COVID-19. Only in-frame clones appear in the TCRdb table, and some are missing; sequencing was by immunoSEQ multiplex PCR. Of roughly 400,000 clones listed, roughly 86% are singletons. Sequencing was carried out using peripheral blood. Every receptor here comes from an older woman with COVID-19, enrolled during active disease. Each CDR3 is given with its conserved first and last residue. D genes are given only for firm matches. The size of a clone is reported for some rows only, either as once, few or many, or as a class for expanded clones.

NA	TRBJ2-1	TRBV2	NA	CASSERGDEQFF	TGTGCCAGCAGTGAAAGAGGTGATGAGCAGTTCTTC
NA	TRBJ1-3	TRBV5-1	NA	CASSPVQGSGNTIYF	TGCGCCAGCAGCCCTGTGCAGGGCTCAGGAAACACCATATATTTT
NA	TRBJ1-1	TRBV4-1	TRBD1	CASSQVGTAPGATEAFF	TGCGCCAGCAGCCAAGTCGGGACAGCTCCCGGTGCCACTGAAGCTTTCTTT
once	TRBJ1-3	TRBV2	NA	CASTITLGPGNTIYF	TGTGCCAGCACCATCACCTTGGGGCCAGGAAACACCATATATTTT
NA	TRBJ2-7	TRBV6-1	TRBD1	CASSEVWGWDRAEQYF	TGTGCCAGCAGTGAAGTCTGGGGTTGGGACAGGGCCGAGCAGTACTTC
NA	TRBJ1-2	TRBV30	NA	CAWRTQGSYGYTF	TGTGCCTGGAGGACCCAGGGGTCATATGGCTACACCTTC
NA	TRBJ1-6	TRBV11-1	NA	CASSSLPPSPLHF	TGTGCCAGCAGCTCCCTCCCCCCTTCACCCCTCCACTTT
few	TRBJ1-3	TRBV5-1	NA	CASSTEGSPSGNTIYF	TGCGCCAGCAGCACGGAAGGGAGCCCCTCTGGAAACACCATATATTTT
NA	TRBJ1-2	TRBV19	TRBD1	CASSSQGERHYGYTF	TGTGCCAGTAGTTCCCAGGGGGAGCGTCACTATGGCTACACCTTC
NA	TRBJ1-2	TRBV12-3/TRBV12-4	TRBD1	CASSPTGIRGNTF	TGTGCCAGCAGTCCGACAGGGATAAGAGGCAACACCTTC
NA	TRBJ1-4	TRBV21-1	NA	CASSKDPRVREKLFF	TGTGCCAGCAGCAAAGATCCCAGGGTGCGGGAAAAACTGTTTTTT
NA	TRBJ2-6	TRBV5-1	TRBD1	CASSLVAGGVSGANVLTF	TGCGCCAGCAGCTTGGTGGCAGGGGGCGTCTCTGGGGCCAACGTCCTGACTTTC
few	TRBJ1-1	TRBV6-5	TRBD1	CASSWTGNTEAFF	TGTGCCAGCAGTTGGACAGGGAACACTGAAGCTTTCTTT
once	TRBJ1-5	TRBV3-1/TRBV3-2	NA	CASSPQYSNQPQHF	TGTGCCAGCAGCCCACAGTATAGCAATCAGCCCCAGCATTTT
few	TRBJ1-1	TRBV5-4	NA	CASSAGRLNTEAFF	TGTGCCAGCAGCGCGGGACGGCTGAACACTGAAGCTTTCTTT
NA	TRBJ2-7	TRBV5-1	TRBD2	CASSLSGGVEQYF	TGCGCCAGCAGCTTATCTGGGGGGGTCGAGCAGTACTTC
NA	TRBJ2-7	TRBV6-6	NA	CASSYSDSSSYEQYF	TGTGCCAGCAGTTACTCGGACTCCAGCTCCTACGAGCAGTACTTC
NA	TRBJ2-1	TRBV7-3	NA	CASSTYYRVEQFF	TGTGCCAGCAGCACCTACTACAGGGTTGAGCAGTTCTTC
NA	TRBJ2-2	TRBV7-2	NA	CASSLVGGADTGELFF	TGTGCCAGCAGCTTAGTAGGTGGGGCCGACACCGGGGAGCTGTTTTTT
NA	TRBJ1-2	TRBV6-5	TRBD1	CASRGDSPPYGYTF	TGTGCCAGCAGAGGGGACAGTCCTCCTTATGGCTACACCTTC
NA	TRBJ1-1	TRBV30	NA	CAWSTTGSDTEAFF	TGTGCCTGGTCGACGACAGGCAGTGACACTGAAGCTTTCTTT
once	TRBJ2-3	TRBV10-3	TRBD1	CAIRATGGTDTQYF	TGTGCCATCAGAGCTACAGGGGGGACAGATACGCAGTATTTT
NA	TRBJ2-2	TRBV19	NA	CASSITGWGELFF	TGTGCCAGTAGTATCACAGGGTGGGGGGAGCTGTTTTTT
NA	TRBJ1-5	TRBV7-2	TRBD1	CASSLGQSQPQHF	TGTGCCAGCAGCTTGGGACAGAGTCAGCCCCAGCATTTT
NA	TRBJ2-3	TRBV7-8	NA	CASSPLSGTDTQYF	TGTGCCAGCAGCCCCCTCTCCGGGACAGATACGCAGTATTTT
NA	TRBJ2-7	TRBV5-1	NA	CASSLVPGIEEQYF	TGCGCCAGCAGCTTGGTTCCCGGGATAGAAGAGCAGTACTTC
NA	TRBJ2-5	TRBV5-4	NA	CASSLGGRAATGETQYF	TGTGCCAGCAGCTTGGGCGGAAGGGCGGCTACGGGGGAGACCCAGTACTTC
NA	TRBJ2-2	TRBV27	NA	CASSVDRPDTGELFF	TGTGCCAGCAGTGTCGACAGGCCGGACACCGGGGAGCTGTTTTTT
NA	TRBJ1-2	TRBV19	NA	CASSISRDRTVYGYTF	TGTGCCAGTAGTATATCCCGCGACAGAACCGTCTATGGCTACACCTTC
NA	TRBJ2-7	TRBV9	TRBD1	CASAPRAQDRGHEQYF	TGTGCCAGCGCCCCCAGGGCCCAGGACAGGGGCCACGAGCAGTACTTC
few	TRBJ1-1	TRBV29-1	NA	CSVADTGHKPNTEAFF	TGCAGCGTTGCTGATACGGGACACAAACCGAACACTGAAGCTTTCTTT
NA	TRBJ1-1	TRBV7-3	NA	CASTPPGFRGTEAFF	TGTGCCAGCACCCCGCCGGGATTCCGTGGTACTGAAGCTTTCTTT
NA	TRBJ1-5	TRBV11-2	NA	CASSVGRGGNQPQHF	TGTGCCAGCAGTGTGGGACGGGGGGGAAATCAGCCCCAGCATTTT
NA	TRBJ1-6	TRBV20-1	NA	CSASSGWNSPLHF	TGCAGTGCTAGTTCGGGGTGGAATTCACCCCTCCACTTT
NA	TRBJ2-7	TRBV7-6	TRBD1	CASSFRDRASYEQYF	TGTGCCAGCAGCTTTAGGGACAGGGCCTCCTACGAGCAGTACTTC
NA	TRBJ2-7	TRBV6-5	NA	CASSPDRLSSYEQYF	TGTGCCAGCAGCCCCGACAGGCTAAGCTCCTACGAGCAGTACTTC
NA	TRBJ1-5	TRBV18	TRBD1	CASSPLPTGGSDQPQHF	TGTGCCAGCTCACCACTACCTACAGGGGGCTCCGATCAGCCCCAGCATTTT
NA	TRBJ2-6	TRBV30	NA	CAWSGKLGSGANVLTF	TGTGCCTGGAGCGGGAAATTGGGATCTGGGGCCAACGTCCTGACTTTC
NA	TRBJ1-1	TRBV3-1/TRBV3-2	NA	CASSQEVGRGSTEAFF	TGTGCCAGCAGCCAAGAAGTGGGGAGGGGGAGTACTGAAGCTTTCTTT
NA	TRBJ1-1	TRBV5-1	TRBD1	CASSFSPQGANTEAFF	TGCGCCAGCAGCTTTTCCCCACAGGGGGCGAACACTGAAGCTTTCTTT
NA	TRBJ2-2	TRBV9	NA	CASSVVKAGVNTGELFF	TGTGCCAGCAGCGTAGTTAAGGCGGGTGTGAACACCGGGGAGCTGTTTTTT
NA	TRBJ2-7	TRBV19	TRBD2	CASSISRGEQYF	TGTGCCAGTAGTATATCGCGGGGGGAGCAGTACTTC
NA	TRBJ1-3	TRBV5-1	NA	CASSLESVSGNTIYF	TGCGCCAGCAGCTTGGAATCGGTCTCTGGAAACACCATATATTTT
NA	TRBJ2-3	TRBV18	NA	CASSLGQGVTDTQYF	TGTGCCAGCTCACTGGGGCAGGGTGTCACAGATACGCAGTATTTT
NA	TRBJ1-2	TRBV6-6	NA	CASSYSQGRTNYGYTF	TGTGCCAGCAGTTACTCTCAGGGGAGAACTAACTATGGCTACACCTTC
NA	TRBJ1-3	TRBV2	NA	CASGPRQGDTIYF	TGTGCCAGCGGCCCGCGTCAAGGGGACACCATATATTTT
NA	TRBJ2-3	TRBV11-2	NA	CASSLPSTDTQYF	TGTGCCAGCAGCTTACCTAGCACAGATACGCAGTATTTT
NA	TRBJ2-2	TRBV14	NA	CATSQSLNTGELFF	TGTGCCACCTCACAGAGCCTGAACACCGGGGAGCTGTTTTTT
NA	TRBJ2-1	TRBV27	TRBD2	CASSLGTSLFF	TGTGCCAGCAGTTTAGGGACTAGCCTGTTCTTC
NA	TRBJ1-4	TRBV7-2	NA	CASSLDPGDEKLFF	TGTGCCAGCAGCTTAGATCCAGGGGATGAAAAACTGTTTTTT
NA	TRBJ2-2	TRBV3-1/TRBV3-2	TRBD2	CASSQTSAGGLAGELFF	TGTGCCAGCAGCCAGACGTCGGCGGGGGGGTTGGCCGGGGAGCTGTTTTTT
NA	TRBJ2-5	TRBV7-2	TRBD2	CASSLKAGGPQETQYF	TGTGCCAGCAGCTTAAAAGCGGGGGGCCCACAAGAGACCCAGTACTTC
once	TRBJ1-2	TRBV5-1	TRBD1	CASRPDRGDGYTF	TGCGCCAGCAGACCCGACAGGGGTGATGGCTACACCTTC
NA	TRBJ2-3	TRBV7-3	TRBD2	CASSPRLAGGMDTQYF	TGTGCCAGCAGCCCGAGACTAGCGGGGGGGATGGATACGCAGTATTTT
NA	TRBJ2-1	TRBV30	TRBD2	CAWSLGLAGNEQFF	TGTGCCTGGAGCCTGGGACTAGCGGGCAATGAGCAGTTCTTC